Shown below are 18 T cell receptor beta chains from a single sample sequenced in a study of vaccination effects on CD4 cells after COVID-19. In the ViraFEST assay, antigen-specific CD4+ clonotypes were identified by expansion after peptide-pool stimulation. An approximately ten-day culture period preceded the isolation of CD4+ T cells. No vaccinee had earlier SARS-CoV-2 infection, and nucleocapsid antibodies were negative. TCRdb's copy holds only in-frame clones and misses some; the assay was immunoSEQ multiplex PCR. The sample includes some 70,000 clones, 80% of them seen just once. Which antigens these TCRs recognize remains unknown. Material: CD4+ T cells from PBMCs cultured with SARS-CoV-2 spike peptides, obtained before COVID-19 vaccination. The receptors shown here come from a human donor who received a COVID-19 vaccine.

The chain uses TRBV21-1 and TRBJ2-7; no check of the table's D call, TRBD1, against the DNA was made. TRBV21-1 is described as a pseudogene. The CDR3 is made up of 16 amino acids. The CDR3 spells CASSQNRGISSYEQYV. As DNA, the CDR3 is TGTGCCAGCAGCCAAAACAGGGGGATTAGCTCCTACGAGCAGTACGTC.

V and J are TRBV5-1 and TRBJ2-2; 8 nucleotides match TRBD2. After removal of 5 bases from V and 3 bases from J, the junction contained 6 bases not matched to a gene. Germline CDR1 reads SGHRS; CDR2 reads YFSETQ. This CDR3 comprises 15 residues. DNA of the CDR3: TGCGCCAGCAGTTGGGGGACTAGTGACACCGGGGAGCTGTTTTTT. Amino acids: CASSWGTSDTGELFF.

The chain combines TRBV3-1 (or the pseudogene TRBV3-2) with TRBJ2-1, with 10 bases identical to TRBD1. The germline V gene has CDR1 LGHDT and CDR2 YNNKEL (reference sequence). This CDR3 comprises 16 residues. J was trimmed by 9 bases and V by 3 bases; bases with no gene match: 11. The CDR3 is CASSHWGQGRMVEQFF. The CDR3, as DNA: TGTGCCAGCAGCCATTGGGGACAGGGGCGAATGGTTGAGCAGTTCTTC.

The J gene is TRBJ2-5, the V gene TRBV9; a possible D gene is TRBD1 (5 bases). V gave up 0 bases and J gave up 5 bases, with 14 bases separating them. The CDR3 is 15 amino acids. CDR1 and CDR2 (germline): SGDLS, YYNGEE. The CDR3 nucleotides are TGTGCCAGCAGCGTAGAGGGCAGGGAAAGGGAGACCCAGTACTTC. Protein: CASSVEGRERETQYF.

The rearrangement uses TRBV7-3 and TRBJ2-2; 9 positions match TRBD2. The CDR3 totals 16 residues. Per the germline V gene, CDR1 is SGHTA and CDR2 is FQGTGA. J lost 4 bases, V lost 2 bases, and 5 bases had no gene match. CDR3 region: CASSLLGGGATGELFF. DNA of the CDR3: TGTGCCAGCAGCTTACTCGGCGGGGGGGCCACCGGGGAGCTGTTTTTT.

The chain employs TRBV6-2 or TRBV6-3 and TRBJ2-3, with 9 nucleotides matching TRBD1. CDR1 MNHEY and CDR2 SVGEGT come from the germline V gene. V was pared by 6 bases and J by 1 base, with 5 bases of the junction left unmatched. This CDR3 is 15 amino acids long. The CDR3 here is CASRPWTGGTDTQYF. CDR3 in DNA: TGTGCCAGCAGACCTTGGACAGGGGGCACAGATACGCAGTATTTT.

The genes are TRBV9 and TRBJ1-5; weak D call: TRBD1 (6 bases). The CDR3 spans 15 residues. The V end lost 4 bases, the J end lost 6 bases, and 17 bases lay between the germline ends. The germline CDR1 and CDR2 sequences are SGDLS and YYNGEE. CDR3 loop: CASSLTGMERQPQHF. CDR3 DNA: TGTGCCAGCAGCCTGACAGGTATGGAACGTCAGCCCCAGCATTTT.

The CDR3 spells CASSLGRETQYF. CDR3 sequence (DNA): TGTGCCAGCAGCTTAGGCCGAGAGACCCAGTACTTC. The J gene is TRBJ2-5, the V gene TRBV7-6; the D is unclear. CDR1 SGHVS and CDR2 FNYEAQ come from the germline V gene. Trimming removed 1 base at V and 4 bases at J, with 4 bases between. The CDR3 sequence is 12 residues long. The full variable domain, in which reference TRBV7-6 and TRBJ2-5 provide the parts outside the CDR3, is GAGVSQSPRYKVTKRGQDVALRCDPISGHVSLYWYRQALGQGPEFLTYFNYEAQQDKSGLPNDRFSAERPEGSISTLTIQRTEQRDSAMYRCASSLGRETQYFGPGTRLLVL.

In its sample, this clone was seen a few times. CDR3 coding DNA: TGTGCCAGTAGTATAGACAGGGGCAATCAGCCCCAGCATTTT. This encodes CASSIDRGNQPQHF. V usage is TRBV19 and J usage is TRBJ1-5; tentatively, D is TRBD1 (5 bases). Germline CDR1 LNHDA, CDR2 SQIVND (reference sequence). Trimming left V 0 bases short and J 2 bases short, with 5 bases between. The CDR3 is 14 residues long. The entire variable domain, with the rest obtained from reference TRBV19 and TRBJ1-5, is as follows: DGGITQSPKYLFRKEGQNVTLSCEQNLNHDAMYWYRQDPGQGLRLIYYSQIVNDFQKGDIAEGYSVSREKKESFPLTVTSAQKNPTAFYLCASSIDRGNQPQHFGDGTRLSIL.

V and J are TRBV4-1 and TRBJ2-2, with D unresolved. The V gene's germline CDR1 is MGHRA and CDR2 YSYEKL. Trimming removed 6 bases from V and 6 bases from J, with 14 bases in between. This CDR3 spans 14 amino acids. In DNA form, the CDR3 reads TGCGCCAGCAGTGGCAGGCTAACACCCGGGGAGCTGTTTTTT. This encodes CASSGRLTPGELFF.

The chain carries TRBV19 and TRBJ1-5; unclear D gene. Germline CDR1 and CDR2: LNHDA and SQIVND (reference sequence). V was cut by 5 bases and J by 4 bases, with 15 bases left in between. The length of the CDR3 is 15 residues. In nucleotides, the CDR3 is TGTGCCAGTAGTCTCCGGCCGCCGGGAAATCAGCCCCAGCATTTT. Translated: CASSLRPPGNQPQHF. The full variable domain, its missing parts supplied by reference TRBV19 and TRBJ1-5, is DGGITQSPKYLFRKEGQNVTLSCEQNLNHDAMYWYRQDPGQGLRLIYYSQIVNDFQKGDIAEGYSVSREKKESFPLTVTSAQKNPTAFYLCASSLRPPGNQPQHFGDGTRLSIL.

The J gene is TRBJ1-1, the V gene TRBV30; unclear D gene. Trimming left V 1 base short and J 0 bases short, with 18 bases between. Per germline, CDR1 GTSNPN and CDR2 SVGIG (reference sequence). The CDR3 extends over 17 amino acids. The CDR3 sequence: CAWSGSRSTLMNTEAFF. The CDR3 nucleotides read TGTGCCTGGAGTGGGTCCCGATCAACTCTCATGAACACTGAAGCTTTCTTT.

V usage is TRBV7-2 and J usage is TRBJ2-3, with 7 bases fitting TRBD1. The trim removed 5 bases at V and 0 bases at J, leaving 11 bases unmatched. Germline V gene sequence: CDR1 SGHTA, CDR2 FQGNSA. The CDR3 extends over 17 amino acids. As DNA, the CDR3 is TGTGCCAGCAGCCCCGAGGGGGCCGTCGGGAGCACAGATACGCAGTATTTT. Amino acid sequence: CASSPEGAVGSTDTQYF.

This clone showed up just a few times. This chain links TRBV19 with TRBJ1-1; possible D gene TRBD1, 6 bases. The CDR3 contains 17 residues. Germline V gene sequence: CDR1 LNHDA, CDR2 SQIVND (reference sequence). The V gene lost 4 bases and the J gene lost 5 bases, with 23 bases spanning the gap. The chain's CDR3 is CASSKSGGRFKGTEAFF. The CDR3 region has the DNA TGTGCCAGTAGTAAATCCGGGGGGCGGTTTAAAGGAACTGAAGCTTTCTTT.

This clone occurred once. The chain has TRBV7-3 and TRBJ2-1; 10 nucleotides match TRBD1. Germline V CDR1 and CDR2: SGHTA, FQGTGA. V lost 5 bases, J lost 12 bases, and 13 bases stayed unmatched. This CDR3 comprises 15 residues. This chain's CDR3 is CASSPRVDRGLLQFF. CDR3 coding DNA: TGTGCCAGCAGCCCTCGGGTTGACAGGGGGCTTTTGCAGTTCTTC.

This chain links TRBV18 with TRBJ1-2; D may be TRBD1 (6 bases). The germline V and J ends were trimmed by 6 bases and 5 bases, with 13 bases remaining between them. CDR1 is KGHSH and CDR2 is LQKENI in the germline V gene. The CDR3 runs to 13 residues. As DNA, the CDR3 is TGTGCCAGCTCCGCGGACAGACCTTATGGCTACACCTTC. Encoded protein: CASSADRPYGYTF.

The chain combines TRBV19 with TRBJ1-1, with D possibly matching TRBD1 (6 bases). This CDR3 spans 14 amino acids. The germline V gene has CDR1 LNHDA and CDR2 SQIVND (reference sequence). Deletions cut 9 bases from V and 5 bases from J, with 19 bases between. The CDR3 spells CASHSGGRRTEAFF. The CDR3 nucleotides read TGTGCCAGCCACTCCGGGGGGCGACGTACTGAAGCTTTCTTT.

This chain uses TRBV5-4 with TRBJ2-7; D might be TRBD1 (6 bases). Germline CDR1 is SGHNT and CDR2 is YYREEE (reference sequence). This CDR3 comprises 13 residues. The V gene lost 4 bases and the J gene lost 3 bases, with 11 bases spanning the gap. In DNA form, the CDR3 reads TGTGCCAGCAGCATTTCACAGGGCTACGAGCAGTACGTC. As protein: CASSISQGYEQYV.